This TCR beta chain was observed in a study of T cell responses to AZD1222 COVID-19 vaccine. The table came from immunoSEQ multiplex PCR; TCRdb's copy has only in-frame clones and leaves some out. The table has around 80,000 clones, 83% seen once. Trimming left V 3 bases short and J 0 bases short, with 9 bases between. The CDR3 has 15 amino acids. Germline V gene lookup returns CDR1 SNHLY and CDR2 FYNNEI. This sequence joins TRBV2 and TRBJ2-1; D not resolved. This clonotype was obtained from an adult who received the AZD1222 COVID-19 vaccine. This specimen consisted of peripheral blood, obtained 28 days after the second AZD1222 dose. The CDR3 DNA sequence: TGTGCCAGCAGTGAGGGCAGATCCTCCTACAATGAGCAGTTCTTC. Residues: CASSEGRSSYNEQFF. The complete variable domain, with remaining parts taken from reference TRBV2 and TRBJ2-1, reads EPEVTQTPSHQVTQMGQEVILRCVPISNHLYFYWYRQILGQKVEFLVSFYNNEISEKSEIFDDQFSVERPDGSNFTLKIRSTKLEDSAMYFCASSEGRSSYNEQFFGPGTRLTVL.